This entry concerns a single T cell receptor (beta chain). This entry is derived from a study of blood T cell repertoires in COVID-19. Background on the study: Samples came from the United States, Italy and Spain, spanning acute and convalescent COVID-19. PBMCs, B-cell-depleted T cells, or T cells were the source of the cDNA or gDNA that made up the material.

V was clipped by 0 bases and J by 6 bases; unmatched bases: 9. Per the germline V gene, CDR1 is SGHNT and CDR2 is YENEEA. This CDR3 has 17 residues. Methods used by the authors: Amplification of reference gene primers provided the estimated nucleated cell counts. Profiling relied on immunoSEQ multiplex PCR, and the TCRdb table lists in-frame clones only, not all of them. V, J and clone size are those of that table, while D and trimming were read from the DNA. There are 40,000 to 45,000 clones in the sample; approximately 91% occur only once, and roughly 21% lies in the top ten. The sequenced sample consisted of peripheral blood. The V call is TRBV11-3, the J call TRBJ2-1; 9 positions match TRBD2. The origin of this receptor is a man aged 45-65 years with active COVID-19. DNA of the CDR3: TGTGCCAGCAGCTTAGACCGGGGCGGGAGGGCCGGCAATGAGCAGTTCTTC. Translation gives CASSLDRGGRAGNEQFF.